These 25 T cell receptor beta chains share one sample of origin, sequenced in a study of T cells in Graves' hyperthyroidism and ophthalmopathy. Researchers took RNA transcripts and amplified the TCR beta CDR3 regions from them. A set of HTBI primers served as the primers for a first-round RT-PCR of the TCR CDR3. Each CDR3 protein gets one entry after TCRdb re-called the multiplex PCR reads with MiXCR. Of about 700,000 distinct CDR3 sequences in the sample, around 15% were seen once. Sequencing used blood. Receptors originate from a woman in her late teens or twenties with Graves' hyperthyroidism.

This clonotype was found a few times. The chain couples TRBV7-3 to TRBJ2-1, with a weak D call TRBD1 (6 bases). Trimming removed 4 bases at V and 7 bases at J, with 14 bases between. The CDR3 spans 14 residues. CDR1 is SGHTA and CDR2 is FQGTGA in the germline V gene. The CDR3 DNA sequence: TGTGCCAGCAGCTCGAGCCGGGACATGAATGAGCAGTTCTTC. It yields the protein CASSSSRDMNEQFF.

The chain couples TRBV12-3 or TRBV12-4 to TRBJ2-5, with 15 bases matching TRBD2. This CDR3 comprises 21 residues. The junction had 16 bases not matched to a gene; V was cut back by 2 bases and J by 3 bases. The CDR3 DNA is TGTGCCAGCAGTTTATCGCGTAGAGGACTAGCGGGAGGGCCTCGGAAAGAGACCCAGTACTTC. Translated, it gives CASSLSRRGLAGGPRKETQYF.

In its sample, this clonotype was seen many times. The V call is TRBV20-1, the J call TRBJ2-7; TRBD2 matches at 10 bases. V dropped 3 bases and J dropped 3; count of bases not matched to a gene: 8. The CDR3 is made up of 15 amino acids. Germline CDR1 and CDR2: DFQATT and SNEGSKA (reference sequence). The CDR3 sequence: CSASTPGLASYEQYF. CDR3 DNA sequence: TGCAGTGCTAGTACCCCGGGACTAGCGAGCTACGAGCAGTACTTC.

There are many counts of this clonotype. The gene calls are TRBV7-9 and TRBJ2-7; TRBD2 matches at 10 bases. The V gene end was trimmed by 4 bases and the J gene end by 3 bases; junction bases not matched to a gene: 15. From germline, CDR1 is SEHNR and CDR2 FQNEAQ (reference sequence). CDR3 length equals 18 residues. The CDR3 is CASSSQPGLAIRGYEQYF. CDR3 in DNA: TGTGCCAGCAGCTCGCAGCCGGGACTAGCGATACGTGGCTACGAGCAGTACTTC. Supplemented by reference TRBV7-9 and TRBJ2-7, the full variable domain reads DTGVSQNPRHKITKRGQNVTFRCDPISEHNRLYWYRQTLGQGPEFLTYFQNEAQLEKSRLLSDRFSAERPKGSFSTLEIQRTEQGDSAMYLCASSSQPGLAIRGYEQYFGPGTRLTVT.

The rearrangement joins TRBV28 to TRBJ2-1; D gene ambiguous. The CDR3 has 15 amino acids. CDR1 and CDR2 from the germline V gene are MDHEN and SYDVKM. Deletions cut 7 bases from V and 5 bases from J, with 18 bases between. The CDR3 loop is CASTPGRLHNNEQFF. CDR3 in DNA: TGTGCCAGCACCCCAGGTCGGCTGCACAACAATGAGCAGTTCTTC.

The chain couples TRBV7-3 to TRBJ2-1, with D possibly TRBD1 on 7 matching bases. Germline V CDR1 and CDR2: SGHTA, FQGTGA. V was cut by 4 bases and J by 7 bases, with 20 bases left in between. The CDR3 is 16 amino acids. The CDR3 loop reads CASSSHGGTEGNEQFF. CDR3 nucleotide sequence: TGTGCCAGCAGCTCACACGGCGGGACAGAGGGGAATGAGCAGTTCTTC.

This clonotype was counted a few times. The gene calls are TRBV7-2 and TRBJ2-4; 7 nucleotides match TRBD2. The V and J ends lost 2 bases and 0 bases, in that order; junction bases with no gene match: 13. The CDR3 is 19 residues long. Germline V gene sequence: CDR1 SGHTA, CDR2 FQGNSA. In DNA form, the CDR3 reads TGTGCCAGCAGCTTATTTCTTTTGAGCGGGGACCTAGCCAAAAACATTCAGTACTTC. This encodes CASSLFLLSGDLAKNIQYF.

This clonotype was counted at least ten times. This sequence joins TRBV24-1 and TRBJ1-1; no firm D call. CDR3 length: 15 residues. Germline V gene data show CDR1 as KGHDR and CDR2 as SFDVKD. With 5 bases removed from V and 6 bases from J, the gap between germline ends came to 18 bases. In DNA, the CDR3 is TGTGCCACCAGTGCCAAGGAAGGCGGGCGGGCTGAAGCTTTCTTT. It specifies CATSAKEGGRAEAFF.

This clonotype occurred many times. The chain combines TRBV28 with TRBJ1-5; D perhaps matches TRBD1 (5 bases). Trimming took off 9 bases at V and 2 bases at J, with 11 bases between the two ends. Germline CDR1 reads MDHEN; CDR2 reads SYDVKM. This CDR3 spans 13 amino acids. CDR3 in amino acids: CASDQGRNQPQHF. In DNA form, the CDR3 reads TGTGCCAGTGACCAGGGACGCAATCAGCCCCAGCATTTT.

This clonotype showed up many times. This sequence joins TRBV7-3 and TRBJ2-3; perhaps TRBD2 as D (6 bases). CDR1 is SGHTA and CDR2 is FQGTGA in the germline V gene. V gave up 3 bases and J gave up 2 bases, with 9 bases separating them. This CDR3 comprises 14 residues. CDR3 sequence (DNA): TGTGCCAGCAGCTTTGGAGGGTTCACAGATACGCAGTATTTT. Translated, it gives CASSFGGFTDTQYF.

This clonotype was seen only a few times. The CDR3 here is CSAEGLSTDTQYF. Written as DNA, the CDR3 is TGCAGTGCCGAGGGACTATCCACAGATACGCAGTATTTT. The V gene is TRBV20-1, the J gene TRBJ2-3, with TRBD2 identical over 7 bases. J gave up 2 bases and V 6 bases, and 5 bases lay outside the gene matches. Germline CDR1 reads DFQATT; CDR2 reads SNEGSKA (reference sequence). CDR3 size: 13 residues.

This chain links TRBV10-3 with TRBJ2-5; D perhaps matches TRBD2 (6 bases). V gave up 10 bases and J gave up 3 bases, with 12 bases separating them. CDR3 length: 12 amino acids. Germline V gives CDR1 ENHRY, CDR2 SYGVKD. CDR3 sequence reads: CATRDSEETQYF. The CDR3 coding sequence is TGTGCCACCCGGGACTCAGAAGAGACCCAGTACTTC.

The J gene is TRBJ1-3, the V gene TRBV15; no definite D call. Germline V gene data show CDR1 as LNHNV and CDR2 as YYDKDF (reference sequence). Trimming took off 4 bases at V and 0 bases at J, with 19 bases between the two ends. CDR3 length: 18 residues. The CDR3 bases are TGTGCCACCAGCACCCATCGAGCACAGAGGAGCTCTGGAAACACCATATATTTT. Translating it yields CATSTHRAQRSSGNTIYF.

The chain carries TRBV5-5 and TRBJ1-6; no clear D gene. Germline V gives CDR1 SGHKS, CDR2 YYEKEE (reference sequence). V was shortened by 4 bases and J by 0 bases, with 11 bases between the two germline ends. The CDR3 is made up of 16 amino acids. This CDR3 is CASSIGPGSYNSPLHF. CDR3 nucleotide sequence: TGTGCCAGCAGCATAGGGCCGGGCTCCTATAATTCACCCCTCCACTTT.

CDR3 sequence (DNA): TGCAGCGTTGGAAGCGCGGGTAGCGGGAGGTCTTCCTACGAGCAGTACTTC. It translates to CSVGSAGSGRSSYEQYF. V is TRBV29-1 and J is TRBJ2-7, with 10 nucleotides matching TRBD2. Per the germline V gene, CDR1 is SQVTM and CDR2 is ANQGSEA. The CDR3 has 17 amino acids. Germline trimming cut 4 bases from V and 1 base from J; bases unmatched to any gene: 13.

A note on this clonotype: The germline gene is not matched at one end of the junction; a read error may be the cause. The chain recombines TRBV4-3 with TRBJ1-2; D is uncertain. Per the germline V gene, CDR1 is LGHNA and CDR2 is YSLEER. CDR3 length: 15 amino acids. The CDR3, as DNA: TGCTCCAGCAGCCAAAGGGCGTTCGGAGGGTATGGCTACACCTTC. Protein product: CSSSQRAFGGYGYTF.

In its sample, this clonotype was seen many times. DNA for the CDR3: TGTGCCAGCAGTGTTGACGTGCGGCTCACTGAAGCTTTCTTT. Translated, it gives CASSVDVRLTEAFF. The genes are TRBV6-1 and TRBJ1-1; D is unclear. V lost 4 bases and J 4 bases, leaving 13 bases between the germline ends. In germline, CDR1 is MNHNS, CDR2 SASEGT. This CDR3 region has 14 residues.

This clonotype has a handful of counts. This CDR3 is CASSPGTLATNEKLFF. DNA of the CDR3: TGTGCCAGCAGCCCCGGGACTTTAGCAACTAATGAAAAACTGTTTTTT. The rearrangement links TRBV5-5 to TRBJ1-4; TRBD1 might be the D (5 bases). The CDR3 contains 16 residues. V was pared by 4 bases and J by 0 bases, with 13 bases between. The germline V gene encodes CDR1 SGHKS and CDR2 YYEKEE (reference sequence). The variable domain in full, completed from reference TRBV5-5 and TRBJ1-4, reads DAGVTQSPTHLIKTRGQQVTLRCSPISGHKSVSWYQQVLGQGPQFIFQYYEKEERGRGNFPDRFSARQFPNYSSELNVNALLLGDSALYLCASSPGTLATNEKLFFGSGTQLSVL.

Ten or more counts support this clonotype. The chain joins TRBV7-9 to TRBJ1-2; D possibly corresponds to TRBD1 (5 bases). The V and J ends lost 5 bases and 4 bases respectively, with 11 bases between them. CDR1 is SEHNR and CDR2 is FQNEAQ in the germline V gene (reference sequence). This CDR3 comprises 13 residues. The CDR3 region is CASSTSGLYGYTF. As DNA, the CDR3 is TGTGCCAGCAGCACCTCGGGGCTCTATGGCTACACCTTC.

The table lists this clonotype with a few counts. The rearrangement joins TRBV28 to TRBJ2-3; 7 nucleotides line up with TRBD1. Germline CDR1 MDHEN, CDR2 SYDVKM. The CDR3 sequence is 15 residues long. The V and J ends lost 5 bases and 2 bases, in that order; junction bases with no gene match: 7. The CDR3 spells CASSPRQGHTDTQYF. For the CDR3, the DNA is TGTGCCAGCAGTCCCCGACAGGGACACACAGATACGCAGTATTTT.

The J gene is TRBJ1-2, the V gene TRBV29-1; D is possibly TRBD1 (5 bases). Germline loops: CDR1 SQVTM, CDR2 ANQGSEA. The CDR3 consists of 12 residues. The ends were cut back, 6 bases at V and 6 bases at J, with 14 bases in the middle. The CDR3 region has the DNA TGCAGCGTCCCCGGGACGCACGATGGCTACACCTTC. Its translation is CSVPGTHDGYTF.

In its sample, this clonotype was seen many times. The V gene is TRBV30, the J gene TRBJ2-7; a weak D match, TRBD1 (5 bases). Trimming removed 3 bases from V and 2 bases from J, with 23 bases in between. This CDR3 has 17 amino acids. The V gene's germline CDR1 is GTSNPN and CDR2 SVGIG (reference sequence). CDR3 residues: CAWSAIASQGRPYEQYF. CDR3 in DNA: TGTGCCTGGAGCGCAATAGCATCGCAGGGTCGACCCTACGAGCAGTACTTC. The variable domain in full, with the rest retrieved from reference TRBV30 and TRBJ2-7, is SQTIHQWPATLVQPVGSPLSLECTVEGTSNPNLYWYRQAAGRGLQLLFYSVGIGQISSEVPQNLSASRPQDRQFILSSKKLLLSDSGFYLCAWSAIASQGRPYEQYFGPGTRLTVT.

This clonotype has a count of ten or more. The V call is TRBV12-3 or TRBV12-4, the J call TRBJ1-5, with D unclear. The V gene lost 3 bases and the J gene lost 4 bases, with 7 bases spanning the gap. The CDR3 is 13 residues long. CDR3 region: CASSFGLNQPQHF. CDR3 nucleotide sequence: TGTGCCAGCAGTTTTGGTTTGAATCAGCCCCAGCATTTT.

The gene calls are TRBV19 and TRBJ2-2; 9 nucleotides agree with TRBD1. Germline V lookup: CDR1 LNHDA, CDR2 SQIVND (reference sequence). Trimming at V came to 8 bases and at J to 7 bases, leaving 8 bases not matched to a gene. CDR3 length equals 14 residues. CDR3 protein: CASCLQGAIGELFF. The CDR3 bases are TGTGCCAGTTGTTTACAGGGGGCAATCGGGGAGCTGTTTTTT.

About this clonotype itself: A much larger clone lies a single base off, so this may be a read error. The V and J genes are TRBV20-1 and TRBJ2-1; no clear D. Gene TRBJ2-7 matches the end of the DNA better, so the J call may be wrong. Germline CDR1 is DFQATT and CDR2 is SNEGSKA (reference sequence). The CDR3 runs 14 residues. CDR3 amino acids: CSARGLNSYNEQYF. DNA for the CDR3: TGCAGTGCTAGGGGTTTAAACTCCTACAATGAGCAGTACTTC.